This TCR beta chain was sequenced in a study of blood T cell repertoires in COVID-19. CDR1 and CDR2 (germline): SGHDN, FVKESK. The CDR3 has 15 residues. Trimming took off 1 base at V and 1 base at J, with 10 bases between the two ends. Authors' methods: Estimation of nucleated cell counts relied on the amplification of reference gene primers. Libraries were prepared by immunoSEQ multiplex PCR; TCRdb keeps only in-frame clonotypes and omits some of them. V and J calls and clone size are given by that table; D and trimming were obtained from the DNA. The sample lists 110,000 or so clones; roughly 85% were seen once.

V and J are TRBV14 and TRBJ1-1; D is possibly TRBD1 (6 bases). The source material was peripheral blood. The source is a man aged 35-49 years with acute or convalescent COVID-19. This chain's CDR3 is CASSQVLRGNTEAFF. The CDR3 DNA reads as TGTGCCAGCAGCCAAGTTCTCAGGGGGAACACTGAAGCTTTCTTT.